Listed below are T cell receptor beta chains from one sample, sequenced in a study of blood T cell repertoires in COVID-19. Assay used: immunoSEQ multiplex PCR; TCRdb lists only in-frame clones, some missing. Counted here are 140,000 or so clones, more than 75% occurring once; the ten biggest clones make up 4.5% to 5.5%. The specimen was peripheral blood. The source of these receptors is a human donor in a cohort sampled during active COVID-19. Both conserved end residues are part of each CDR3. Each record gives: J gene, V gene, clone size, D gene, CDR3 DNA, CDR3 protein. The D gene is left open where the match is weak. Expanded clones are given a class, and other clones once, few, many or no size at all.

TRBJ1-5	TRBV28	-	-	TGTGCCAGCAGTTTAATGCAGGTAAATCAGCCCCAGCATTTT	CASSLMQVNQPQHF
TRBJ2-1	TRBV27	-	-	TGTGCCAGCAGTTTCACGCGAGGTTTCGAGCAGTTCTTC	CASSFTRGFEQFF
TRBJ2-7	TRBV20-1	-	-	TGCAGTGCTGTGGTAGCCGAGCAGTACTTC	CSAVVAEQYF
TRBJ1-2	TRBV4-2	-	-	TGTGCCAGCAGTCTTTTTACTAACTATGGCTACACCTTC	CASSLFTNYGYTF
TRBJ1-2	TRBV13	-	-	TGTGCCAGCAGCTTCCGGGGGGGCGGCTACACCTTC	CASSFRGGGYTF
TRBJ2-1	TRBV6-5	-	TRBD2	TGTGCCAGCAGTTCTCGACTAGCGGATTACAATGAGCAGTTCTTC	CASSSRLADYNEQFF
TRBJ1-1	TRBV6-2/TRBV6-3	-	-	TGTGCCAGCAGTCACGGGGTGGCTGAAGCTTTCTTT	CASSHGVAEAFF
TRBJ2-3	TRBV6-1	once	-	TGTGCCAGCAGTGCGCTTCGTTCGGGGAGCACAGATACGCAGTATTTT	CASSALRSGSTDTQYF
TRBJ1-4	TRBV28	-	TRBD1	TGTGCCAGCAGCCAGCTGAAAATTACAGGGGGCCAATATCGAACTAATGAAAAACTGTTTTTT	CASSQLKITGGQYRTNEKLFF
TRBJ1-2	TRBV7-3	-	-	TGTGCCAGCAGCCCCGTAGGGCCCGGGGACTATGGCTACACCTTC	CASSPVGPGDYGYTF
TRBJ2-1	TRBV10-3	-	TRBD2	TGTGCCATCAGTGAGTCGCCGGGGGGGAGCTCCTACAATGAGCAGTTCTTC	CAISESPGGSSYNEQFF
TRBJ2-1	TRBV28	few	-	TGTGCCAGCAGTCCCACCCGCCCGGGCAATGAGCAGTTCTTC	CASSPTRPGNEQFF
TRBJ1-1	TRBV6-5	-	-	TGTGCCAGCACCGAAGGTACCCCAACAGTGGGTGAAGCTTTCTTT	CASTEGTPTVGEAFF
TRBJ2-1	TRBV5-8	-	TRBD2	TGTGCCAGCAGCCCACCGGGCCGACTAGCCCCAAGAACCAATGAGCAGTTCTTC	CASSPPGRLAPRTNEQFF